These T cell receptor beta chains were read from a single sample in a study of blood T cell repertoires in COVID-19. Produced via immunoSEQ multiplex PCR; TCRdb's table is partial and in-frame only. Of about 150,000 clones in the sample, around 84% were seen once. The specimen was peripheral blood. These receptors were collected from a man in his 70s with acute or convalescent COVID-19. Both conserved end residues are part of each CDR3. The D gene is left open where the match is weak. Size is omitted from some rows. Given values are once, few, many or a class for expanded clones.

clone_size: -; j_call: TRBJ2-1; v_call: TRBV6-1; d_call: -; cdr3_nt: TGTGCCAGCAGTGAAGGGCTAGCACCATACAATGAGCAGTTCTTC; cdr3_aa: CASSEGLAPYNEQFF
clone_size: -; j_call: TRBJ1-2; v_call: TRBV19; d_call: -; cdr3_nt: TGTGCCAGTAGTATAGCGGGATTCTATGGCTACACCTTC; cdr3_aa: CASSIAGFYGYTF
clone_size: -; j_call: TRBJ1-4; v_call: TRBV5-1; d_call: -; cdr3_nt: TGCGCCAGCAGCTGGGAAGGACAGAATAATGAAAAACTGTTTTTT; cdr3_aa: CASSWEGQNNEKLFF
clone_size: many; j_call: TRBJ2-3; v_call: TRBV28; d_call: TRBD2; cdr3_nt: TGTGCCAGCAAGAACGGGGGGGCAAGCACAGATACGCAGTATTTT; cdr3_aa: CASKNGGASTDTQYF
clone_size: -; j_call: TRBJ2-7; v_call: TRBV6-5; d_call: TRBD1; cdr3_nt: TGTGCCTCCCGGGACAGGGGTTACGAGCAGTACTTC; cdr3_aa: CASRDRGYEQYF
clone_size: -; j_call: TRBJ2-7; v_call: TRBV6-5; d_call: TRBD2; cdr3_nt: TGTGCCAGCAGTTACTCCAGCGGGAGCTCCTACGAGCAGTACTTC; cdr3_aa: CASSYSSGSSYEQYF
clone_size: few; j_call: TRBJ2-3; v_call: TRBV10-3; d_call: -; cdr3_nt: TGTGCCACCAATCCCTTGGCCGGACACTCTAGCACAGATACGCAGTATTTT; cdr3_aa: CATNPLAGHSSTDTQYF
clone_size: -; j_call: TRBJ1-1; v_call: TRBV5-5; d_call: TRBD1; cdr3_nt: TGTGCCAGCAGCCCAGCCGGGACAGGGCGGGACACTGAAGCTTTCTTT; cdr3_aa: CASSPAGTGRDTEAFF
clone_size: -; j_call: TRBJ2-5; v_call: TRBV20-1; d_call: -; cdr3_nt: TGCAGTGCTAGTACACACCAAGAGACCCAGTACTTC; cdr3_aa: CSASTHQETQYF
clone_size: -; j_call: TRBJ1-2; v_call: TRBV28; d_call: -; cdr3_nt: TGTGCCAGCAGTTTTACTAACTATGGCTACACCTTC; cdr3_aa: CASSFTNYGYTF
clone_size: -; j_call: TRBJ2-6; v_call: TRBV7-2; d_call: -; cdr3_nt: TGTGCCAGCAGCTTAGTTGGGGGGGCCTCTGGGGCCAACGTCCTGACTTTC; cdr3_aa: CASSLVGGASGANVLTF
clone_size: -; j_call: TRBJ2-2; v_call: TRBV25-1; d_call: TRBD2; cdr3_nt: TGTGCCAGCCAGGTGGCGGGAGCATCCGGGGAGCTGTTTTTT; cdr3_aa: CASQVAGASGELFF
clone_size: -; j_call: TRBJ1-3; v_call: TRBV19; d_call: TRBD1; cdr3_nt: TGTGCCAGTAGTAATACGGGACAGACCTCTGGAAACACCATATATTTT; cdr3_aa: CASSNTGQTSGNTIYF
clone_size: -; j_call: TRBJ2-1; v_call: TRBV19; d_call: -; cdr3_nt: TGTGCCAGTAGTATAAAGACAGAGTACAATGAGCAGTTCTTC; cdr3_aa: CASSIKTEYNEQFF
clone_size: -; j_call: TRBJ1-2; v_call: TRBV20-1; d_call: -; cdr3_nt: TGCAGTGCAGGGCAGGGCGATGGCTACACCTTC; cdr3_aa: CSAGQGDGYTF
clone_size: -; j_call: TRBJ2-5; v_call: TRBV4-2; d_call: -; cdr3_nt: TGTGCCAGCAGCCTGGGACTGAGCGGGGAGACCCAGTACTTC; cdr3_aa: CASSLGLSGETQYF
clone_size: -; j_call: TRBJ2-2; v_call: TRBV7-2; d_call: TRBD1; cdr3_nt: TGTGCCAGCAGCCCCAACAGGGGACAGTCCACCGGGGAGCTGTTTTTT; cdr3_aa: CASSPNRGQSTGELFF
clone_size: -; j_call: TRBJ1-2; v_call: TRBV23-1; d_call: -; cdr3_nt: TGCGCCAGCAGTCATGGGGGCCGAACCAAAGCTAACTATGGCTACACCTTC; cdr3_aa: CASSHGGRTKANYGYTF
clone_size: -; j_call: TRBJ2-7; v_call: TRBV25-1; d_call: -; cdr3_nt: TGTGCCAGCAGTGATGCGACAGGCACTACCTACGAGCAGTACTTC; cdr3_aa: CASSDATGTTYEQYF
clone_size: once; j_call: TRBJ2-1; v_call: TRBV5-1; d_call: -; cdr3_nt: TGCGCCAGCAGCCTGGGACTTACCTACAATGAGCAGTTCTTC; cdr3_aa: CASSLGLTYNEQFF
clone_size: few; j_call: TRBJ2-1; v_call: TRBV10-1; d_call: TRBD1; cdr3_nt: TGCGCCAGCAGTGAGTCGTGGGACAGGGAAAAATACAATGAGCAGTTCTTC; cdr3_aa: CASSESWDREKYNEQFF
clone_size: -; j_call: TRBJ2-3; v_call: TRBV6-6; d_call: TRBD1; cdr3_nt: TGTGCCAGCAGCAGACAGGGCTTGGACACAGATACGCAGTATTTT; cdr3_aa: CASSRQGLDTDTQYF
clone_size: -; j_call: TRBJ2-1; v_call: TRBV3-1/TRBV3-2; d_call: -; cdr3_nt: TGTGCCAGCAGTACCCGGACTAACGGTGGCAATGAGCAGTTCTTC; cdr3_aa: CASSTRTNGGNEQFF
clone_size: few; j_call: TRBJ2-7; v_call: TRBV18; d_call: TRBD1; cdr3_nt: TGTGCCAGCTCACTGAGCGGGACAGGGGATCGAGAGCAGTACTTC; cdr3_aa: CASSLSGTGDREQYF
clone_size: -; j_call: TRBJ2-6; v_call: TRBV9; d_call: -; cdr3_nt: TGTGCCAGCAGCGCCTCCGGCGGGATCAGCTCTGGGGCCAACGTCCTGACTTTC; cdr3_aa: CASSASGGISSGANVLTF
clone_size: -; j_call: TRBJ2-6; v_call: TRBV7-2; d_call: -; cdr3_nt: TGTGCCAGCAGCTTAGGGCAATACTCTGGGGCCAACGTCCTGACTTTC; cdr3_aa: CASSLGQYSGANVLTF
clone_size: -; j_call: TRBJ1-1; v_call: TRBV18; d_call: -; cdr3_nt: TGTGCCAGCTCACCGCAGGGGAGAGGGATGAACACTGAAGCTTTCTTT; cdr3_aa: CASSPQGRGMNTEAFF
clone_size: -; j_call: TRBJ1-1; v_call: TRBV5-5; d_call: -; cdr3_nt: TGTGCCAGCGCGGCCGGAGGGTTCAACACTGAAGCTTTCTTT; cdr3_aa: CASAAGGFNTEAFF
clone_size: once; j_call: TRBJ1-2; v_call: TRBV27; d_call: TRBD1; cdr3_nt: TGTGCCAGCAAACCTAGGGACAGGGGGTATGGCTACACCTTC; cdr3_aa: CASKPRDRGYGYTF
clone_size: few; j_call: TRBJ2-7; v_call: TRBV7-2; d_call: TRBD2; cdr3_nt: TGTGCCAGCAGCTTATCGCGGGGGACCCACTACGAGCAGTACTTC; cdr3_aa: CASSLSRGTHYEQYF
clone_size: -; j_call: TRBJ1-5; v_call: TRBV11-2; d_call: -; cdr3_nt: TGTGCCAGCAGCTTGGACGCAGGGTGGCAGCCCCAGCATTTT; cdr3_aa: CASSLDAGWQPQHF
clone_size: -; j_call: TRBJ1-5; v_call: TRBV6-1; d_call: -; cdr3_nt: TGTGCCAGCAGTGAAGCGGAGTGGTGGCATAGCAATCAGCCCCAGCATTTT; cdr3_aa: CASSEAEWWHSNQPQHF
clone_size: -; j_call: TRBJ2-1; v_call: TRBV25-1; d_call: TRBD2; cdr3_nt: TGTGCCAGCAGAGGACTAGCGGGGGGGGAGGGGTTTTACAATGAGCAGTTCTTC; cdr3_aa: CASRGLAGGEGFYNEQFF
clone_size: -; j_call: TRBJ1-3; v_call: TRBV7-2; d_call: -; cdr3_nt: TGTGCCAGCAGCTTCGGACAGCCGAGCTCTGGAAACACCATATATTTT; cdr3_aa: CASSFGQPSSGNTIYF
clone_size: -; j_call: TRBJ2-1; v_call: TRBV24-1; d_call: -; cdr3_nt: TGTGCCACCAGGAGCGCCGGAAATGAGCAGTTCTTC; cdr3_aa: CATRSAGNEQFF
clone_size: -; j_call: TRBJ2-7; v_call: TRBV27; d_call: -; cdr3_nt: TGTGCCAGCCAGAGGAGACTACCCCCGTACGAGCAGTACTTC; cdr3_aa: CASQRRLPPYEQYF
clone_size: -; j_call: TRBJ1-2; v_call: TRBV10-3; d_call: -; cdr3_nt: TGTGCCATCAGTGGACAGACGGCCTATGGCTACACCTTC; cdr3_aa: CAISGQTAYGYTF
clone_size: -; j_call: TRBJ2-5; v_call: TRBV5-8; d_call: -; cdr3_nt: TGTGCCAGCAGGCCGTCCAGGTGGCAGACCCAGTACTTC; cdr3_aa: CASRPSRWQTQYF
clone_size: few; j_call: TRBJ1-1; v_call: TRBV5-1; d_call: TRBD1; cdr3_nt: TGCGCCAGCAGCTTCGGACAGGCGAAGGAGACTGAAGCTTTCTTT; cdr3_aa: CASSFGQAKETEAFF
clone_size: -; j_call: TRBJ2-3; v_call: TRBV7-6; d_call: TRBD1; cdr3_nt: TGTGCCAGCAGCTTAGTGGATGGGACAGGGGGCGTAAATACGCAGTATTTT; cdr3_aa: CASSLVDGTGGVNTQYF
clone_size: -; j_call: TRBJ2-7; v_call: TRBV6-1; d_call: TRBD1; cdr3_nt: TGTGCCAGCAGTGAAGCCCGATGGACAGGCCTTCGCTACGAGCAGTACTTC; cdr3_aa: CASSEARWTGLRYEQYF
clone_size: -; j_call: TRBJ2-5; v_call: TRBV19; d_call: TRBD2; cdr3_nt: TGTGCCAGTAGCCCTCCGGGACTGGGTCTAGCGGGACAAGAGACCCAGTACTTC; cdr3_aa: CASSPPGLGLAGQETQYF
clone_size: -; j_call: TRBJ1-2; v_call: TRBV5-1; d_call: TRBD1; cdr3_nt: TGCGCCAGCAGCCTTAGGGACAGCCAGGGGGGCTACACCTTC; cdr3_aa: CASSLRDSQGGYTF
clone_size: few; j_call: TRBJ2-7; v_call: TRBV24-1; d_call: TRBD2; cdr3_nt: TGTGCCACCAGTGATACCAGGGTTAGCGGGAGGAACGAGCAGTACTTC; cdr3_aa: CATSDTRVSGRNEQYF
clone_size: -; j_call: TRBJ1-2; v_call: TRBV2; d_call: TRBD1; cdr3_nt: TGTGCCAGCAGCGGGACAGGGGGCTACGGCTACACCTTC; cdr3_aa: CASSGTGGYGYTF
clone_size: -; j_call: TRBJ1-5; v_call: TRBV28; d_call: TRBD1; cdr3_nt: TGTGCCAGCAGTTTAAGTGGGCGGCCATCAACAGGGGAAAGGCAGCCCCAGCATTTT; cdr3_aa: CASSLSGRPSTGERQPQHF
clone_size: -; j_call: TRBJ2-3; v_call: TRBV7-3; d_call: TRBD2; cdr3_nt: TGTGCCAGCAGCTTAAACGGACTAGCGGGGGCTCCTGGCACAGATACGCAGTATTTT; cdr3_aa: CASSLNGLAGAPGTDTQYF
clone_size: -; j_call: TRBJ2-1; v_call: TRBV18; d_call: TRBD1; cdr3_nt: TGTGCCAGCTCACAGGGGGCGCTAGGCAATGAGCAGTTCTTC; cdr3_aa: CASSQGALGNEQFF